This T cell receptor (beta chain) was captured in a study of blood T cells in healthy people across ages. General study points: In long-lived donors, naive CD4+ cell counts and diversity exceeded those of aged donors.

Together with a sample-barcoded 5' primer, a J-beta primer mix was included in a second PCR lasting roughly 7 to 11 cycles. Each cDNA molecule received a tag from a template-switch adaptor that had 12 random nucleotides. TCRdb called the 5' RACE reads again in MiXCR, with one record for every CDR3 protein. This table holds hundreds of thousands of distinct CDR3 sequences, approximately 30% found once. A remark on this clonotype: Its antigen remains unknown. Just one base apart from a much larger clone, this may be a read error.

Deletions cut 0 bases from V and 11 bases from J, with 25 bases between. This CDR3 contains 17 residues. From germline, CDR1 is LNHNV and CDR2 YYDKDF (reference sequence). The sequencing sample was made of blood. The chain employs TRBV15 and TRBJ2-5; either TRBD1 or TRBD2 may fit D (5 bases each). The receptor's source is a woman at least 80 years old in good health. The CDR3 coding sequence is TGTGCCACCAGCAGAGAGTCTCGGGACGGCTACTACAATGAGCAGTACTTC. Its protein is CATSRESRDGYYNEQYF. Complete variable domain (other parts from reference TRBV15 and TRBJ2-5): DAMVIQNPRYQVTQFGKPVTLSCSQTLNHNVMYWYQQKSSQAPKLLFHYYDKDFNNEADTPDNFQSRRPNTSFCFLDIRSPGLGDTAMYLCATSRESRDGYYNEQYFGPGTRLLVL.